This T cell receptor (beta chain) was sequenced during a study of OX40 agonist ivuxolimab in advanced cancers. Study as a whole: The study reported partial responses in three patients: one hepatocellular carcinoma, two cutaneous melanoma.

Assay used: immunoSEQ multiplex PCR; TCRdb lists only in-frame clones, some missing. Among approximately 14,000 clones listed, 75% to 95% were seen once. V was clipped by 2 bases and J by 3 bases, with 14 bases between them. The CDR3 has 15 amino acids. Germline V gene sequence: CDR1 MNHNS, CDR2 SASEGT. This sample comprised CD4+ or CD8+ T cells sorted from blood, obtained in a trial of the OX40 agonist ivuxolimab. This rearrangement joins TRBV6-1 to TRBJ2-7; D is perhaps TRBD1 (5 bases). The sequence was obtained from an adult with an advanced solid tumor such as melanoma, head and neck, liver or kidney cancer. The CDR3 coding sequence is TGTGCCAGCAGTGAACCAGGGATCTCAGGCTACGAGCAGTACTTC. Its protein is CASSEPGISGYEQYF.